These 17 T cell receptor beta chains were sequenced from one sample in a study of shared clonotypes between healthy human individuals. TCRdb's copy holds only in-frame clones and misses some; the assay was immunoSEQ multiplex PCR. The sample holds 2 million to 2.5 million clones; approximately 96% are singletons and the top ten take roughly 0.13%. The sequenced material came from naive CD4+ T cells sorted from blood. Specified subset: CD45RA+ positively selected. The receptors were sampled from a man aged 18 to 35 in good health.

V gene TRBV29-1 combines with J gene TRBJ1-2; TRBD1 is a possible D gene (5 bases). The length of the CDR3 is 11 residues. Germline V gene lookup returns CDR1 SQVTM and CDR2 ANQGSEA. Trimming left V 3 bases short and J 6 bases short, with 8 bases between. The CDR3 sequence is CSVETENGYTF. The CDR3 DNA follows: TGCAGCGTTGAGACAGAAAATGGCTACACCTTC.

For the CDR3, the DNA is TGTGCCAGCAGTCCCCATGGGGGTACGGCGAGCTCCTATAATTCACCCCTCCACTTT. Translation gives CASSPHGGTASSYNSPLHF. The V call is TRBV28, the J call TRBJ1-6, with D possibly TRBD1 on 5 matching bases. Germline V CDR1 and CDR2: MDHEN, SYDVKM. V was clipped by 5 bases and J by 0 bases, with 20 bases between them. The CDR3 spans 19 residues. The full variable domain, completed using reference TRBV28 and TRBJ1-6, is DVKVTQSSRYLVKRTGEKVFLECVQDMDHENMFWYRQDPGLGLRLIYFSYDVKMKEKGDIPEGYSVSREKKERFSLILESASTNQTSMYLCASSPHGGTASSYNSPLHFGNGTRLTVT.

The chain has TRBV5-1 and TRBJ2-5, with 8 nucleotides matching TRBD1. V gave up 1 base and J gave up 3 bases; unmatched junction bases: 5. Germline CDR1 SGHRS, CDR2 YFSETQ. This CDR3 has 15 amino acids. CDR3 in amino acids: CASSLIWDRKETQYF. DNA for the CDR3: TGCGCCAGCAGCTTGATCTGGGACAGGAAAGAGACCCAGTACTTC.

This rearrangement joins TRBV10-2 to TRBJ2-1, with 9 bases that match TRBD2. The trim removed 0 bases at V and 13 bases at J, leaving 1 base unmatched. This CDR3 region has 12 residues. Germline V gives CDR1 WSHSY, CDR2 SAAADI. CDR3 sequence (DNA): TGCGCCAGCAGTGAGTCACTAGCGGGCCAGTTCTTC. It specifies CASSESLAGQFF.

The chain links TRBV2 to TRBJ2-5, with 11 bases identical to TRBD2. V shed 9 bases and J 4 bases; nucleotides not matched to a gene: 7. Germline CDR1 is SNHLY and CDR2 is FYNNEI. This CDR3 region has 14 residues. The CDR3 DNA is TGTGCCAGGAACTTAGCGGGGGGGCGAGAGACCCAGTACTTC. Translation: CARNLAGGRETQYF.

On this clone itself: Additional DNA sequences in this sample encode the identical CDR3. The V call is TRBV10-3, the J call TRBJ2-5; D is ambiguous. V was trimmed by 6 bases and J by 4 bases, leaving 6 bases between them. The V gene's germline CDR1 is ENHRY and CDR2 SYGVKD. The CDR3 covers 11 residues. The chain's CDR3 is CAISPGETQYF. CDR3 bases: TGTGCCATCAGCCCCGGAGAGACCCAGTACTTC.

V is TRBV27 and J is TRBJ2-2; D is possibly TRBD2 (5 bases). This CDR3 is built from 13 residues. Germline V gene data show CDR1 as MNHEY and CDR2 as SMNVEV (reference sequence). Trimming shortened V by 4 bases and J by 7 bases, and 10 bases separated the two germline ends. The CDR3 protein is CASSSTSGGELFF. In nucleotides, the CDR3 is TGTGCCAGCAGTTCCACCAGCGGCGGGGAGCTGTTTTTT.

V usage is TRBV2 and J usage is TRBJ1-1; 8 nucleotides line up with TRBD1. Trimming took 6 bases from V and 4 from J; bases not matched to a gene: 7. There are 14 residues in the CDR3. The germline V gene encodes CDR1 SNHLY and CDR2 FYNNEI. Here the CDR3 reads CASSGQGIITEAFF. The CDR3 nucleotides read TGTGCCAGCAGCGGACAGGGTATCATCACTGAAGCTTTCTTT.

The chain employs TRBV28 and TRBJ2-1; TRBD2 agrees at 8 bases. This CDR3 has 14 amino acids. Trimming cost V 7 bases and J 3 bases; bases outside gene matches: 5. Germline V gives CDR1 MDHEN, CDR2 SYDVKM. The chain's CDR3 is CASIRGGRYNEQFF. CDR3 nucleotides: TGTGCCAGCATCCGGGGGGGCCGCTACAATGAGCAGTTCTTC.

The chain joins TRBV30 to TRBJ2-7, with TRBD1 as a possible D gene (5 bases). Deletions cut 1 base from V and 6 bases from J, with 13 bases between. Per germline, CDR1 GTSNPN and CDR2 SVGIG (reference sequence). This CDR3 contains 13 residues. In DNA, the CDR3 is TGTGCCTGGAGTGGGCAGGGTAGGGGCGAGCAGTACTTC. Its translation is CAWSGQGRGEQYF.

The CDR3 DNA follows: TGTGCCAGCAAGAGAGCAGGGCCCTATGGCTACACCTTC. It yields the protein CASKRAGPYGYTF. The J gene is TRBJ1-2, the V gene TRBV27; tentatively, D is TRBD1 (5 bases). CDR1 and CDR2 (germline): MNHEY, SMNVEV (reference sequence). The CDR3 is 13 amino acids. Trimming removed 7 bases at V and 4 bases at J, with 13 bases between.

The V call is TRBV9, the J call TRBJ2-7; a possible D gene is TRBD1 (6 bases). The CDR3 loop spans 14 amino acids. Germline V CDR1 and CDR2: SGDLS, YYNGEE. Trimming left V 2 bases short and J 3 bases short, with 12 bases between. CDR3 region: CASSVGTMIYEQYF. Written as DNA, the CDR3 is TGTGCCAGCAGCGTCGGGACAATGATCTACGAGCAGTACTTC.

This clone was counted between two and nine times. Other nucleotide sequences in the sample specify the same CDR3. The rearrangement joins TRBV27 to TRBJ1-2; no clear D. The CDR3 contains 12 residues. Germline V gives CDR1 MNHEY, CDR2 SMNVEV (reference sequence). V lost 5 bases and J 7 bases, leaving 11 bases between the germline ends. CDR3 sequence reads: CASSRTGGGYTF. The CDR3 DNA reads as TGTGCCAGCAGTCGGACCGGTGGTGGCTACACCTTC.

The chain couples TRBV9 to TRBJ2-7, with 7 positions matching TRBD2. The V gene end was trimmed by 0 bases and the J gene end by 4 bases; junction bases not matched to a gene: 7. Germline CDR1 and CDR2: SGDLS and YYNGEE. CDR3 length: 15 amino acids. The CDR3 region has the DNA TGTGCCAGCAGCGTAGGGACCCCGGGACTATACGAGCAGTACTTC. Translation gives CASSVGTPGLYEQYF.

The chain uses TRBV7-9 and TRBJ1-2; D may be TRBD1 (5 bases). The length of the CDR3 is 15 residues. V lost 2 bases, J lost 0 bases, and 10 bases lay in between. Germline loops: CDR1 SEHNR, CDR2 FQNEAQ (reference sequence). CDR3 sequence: CASSLTGTSNYGYTF. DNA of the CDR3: TGTGCCAGCAGCTTAACCGGGACCTCTAACTATGGCTACACCTTC.

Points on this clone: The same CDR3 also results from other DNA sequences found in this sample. The CDR3 DNA reads TGTGCCTGGAGTTTGGGAAACTATGGCTACACCTTC. It codes for CAWSLGNYGYTF. This chain joins TRBV30 and TRBJ1-2, with D unclear. Germline CDR1 reads GTSNPN; CDR2 reads SVGIG (reference sequence). The CDR3 contains 12 residues. Trimming cost V 2 bases and J 2 bases, with 6 bases left between them.

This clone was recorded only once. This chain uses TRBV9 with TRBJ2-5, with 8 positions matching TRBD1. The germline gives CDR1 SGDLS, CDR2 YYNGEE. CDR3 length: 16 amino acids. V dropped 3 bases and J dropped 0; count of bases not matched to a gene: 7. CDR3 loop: CASSARQGMYQETQYF. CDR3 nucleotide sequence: TGTGCCAGCAGCGCTCGACAGGGGATGTACCAAGAGACCCAGTACTTC.